These T cell receptor beta chains were read from a single sample in a study of shared clonotypes between healthy human individuals. The table came from immunoSEQ multiplex PCR; TCRdb's copy has only in-frame clones and leaves some out. Of millions of clones listed, 93% are singletons. What was sequenced was naive CD4+ T cells from PBMCs. These receptor sequences come from a young man in good health. Some clones in this sample may be carry-over from other donors' samples. Each CDR3 is given with its conserved first and last residue. Fields, in order: D gene, V gene, clone size, J gene, CDR3 protein, CDR3 DNA. D genes are given only for firm matches. Expanded clones get a size class; other rows say once, few or many, or leave the size out.

d_call: TRBD2
v_call: TRBV27
clone_size: NA
j_call: TRBJ2-6
cdr3_aa: CASSRSGIYSGANVLTF
cdr3_nt: TGTGCCAGCAGCCGTAGCGGGATCTACTCTGGGGCCAACGTCCTGACTTTC

d_call: TRBD2
v_call: TRBV28
clone_size: NA
j_call: TRBJ2-1
cdr3_aa: CASKTSGRALNEQFF
cdr3_nt: TGTGCCAGCAAAACCAGCGGGAGGGCCCTCAATGAGCAGTTCTTC

d_call: NA
v_call: TRBV21-1
clone_size: NA
j_call: TRBJ2-7
cdr3_aa: CASSKSGLSYEQYF
cdr3_nt: TGTGCCAGCAGCAAATCTGGACTCTCCTACGAGCAGTACTTC

d_call: NA
v_call: TRBV6-5
clone_size: NA
j_call: TRBJ1-2
cdr3_aa: CASSWTTGNYGYTF
cdr3_nt: TGTGCCAGCAGTTGGACGACGGGGAACTATGGCTACACCTTC

d_call: NA
v_call: TRBV2
clone_size: NA
j_call: TRBJ2-3
cdr3_aa: CASSENSWSTDTQYF
cdr3_nt: TGTGCCAGCAGTGAAAACAGCTGGAGCACAGATACGCAGTATTTT

d_call: TRBD1
v_call: TRBV5-1
clone_size: NA
j_call: TRBJ2-3
cdr3_aa: CASSPGTASTDTQYF
cdr3_nt: TGCGCCAGCAGCCCTGGGACAGCTAGCACAGATACGCAGTATTTT

d_call: NA
v_call: TRBV7-3
clone_size: NA
j_call: TRBJ2-2
cdr3_aa: CASSVRMAGELFF
cdr3_nt: TGTGCCAGCAGCGTAAGGATGGCCGGGGAGCTGTTTTTT

d_call: NA
v_call: TRBV6-1
clone_size: NA
j_call: TRBJ1-1
cdr3_aa: CASSEADWGGEAFF
cdr3_nt: TGTGCCAGCAGTGAAGCGGATTGGGGCGGTGAAGCTTTCTTT

d_call: NA
v_call: TRBV2
clone_size: NA
j_call: TRBJ1-2
cdr3_aa: CASRDSADYGYTF
cdr3_nt: TGTGCCAGCAGGGACAGCGCTGACTATGGCTACACCTTC

d_call: NA
v_call: TRBV7-2
clone_size: once
j_call: TRBJ2-3
cdr3_aa: CASRQLPFTDTQYF
cdr3_nt: TGTGCCAGCAGACAGCTGCCTTTCACAGATACGCAGTATTTT

d_call: TRBD1
v_call: TRBV2
clone_size: NA
j_call: TRBJ2-7
cdr3_aa: CASRDRSSSYEQYF
cdr3_nt: TGTGCCAGCCGGGACAGGTCCTCTTCCTACGAGCAGTACTTC

d_call: TRBD2
v_call: TRBV7-9
clone_size: once
j_call: TRBJ2-1
cdr3_aa: CASSLSSGTSSGNEQFF
cdr3_nt: TGTGCCAGCAGCCTGTCTTCCGGGACTAGTTCTGGCAATGAGCAGTTCTTC

d_call: NA
v_call: TRBV6-5
clone_size: NA
j_call: TRBJ2-3
cdr3_aa: CASSYTPDGTDTQYF
cdr3_nt: TGTGCCAGCAGTTACACCCCGGATGGCACAGATACGCAGTATTTT

d_call: NA
v_call: TRBV28
clone_size: NA
j_call: TRBJ2-7
cdr3_aa: CASVRPSSYEQYF
cdr3_nt: TGTGCCAGCGTACGCCCGAGCTCCTACGAGCAGTACTTC

d_call: NA
v_call: TRBV18
clone_size: NA
j_call: TRBJ1-1
cdr3_aa: CASSPPAGVYDTEAFF
cdr3_nt: TGTGCCAGCTCACCACCCGCAGGGGTTTATGACACTGAAGCTTTCTTT

d_call: TRBD2
v_call: TRBV5-1
clone_size: NA
j_call: TRBJ2-5
cdr3_aa: CASTGLVAETQYF
cdr3_nt: TGCGCCAGCACCGGACTAGTTGCAGAGACCCAGTACTTC

d_call: NA
v_call: TRBV27
clone_size: NA
j_call: TRBJ1-5
cdr3_aa: CASSLQGFVSNQPQHF
cdr3_nt: TGTGCCAGCAGTTTACAGGGCTTCGTTAGCAATCAGCCCCAGCATTTT

d_call: NA
v_call: TRBV18
clone_size: NA
j_call: TRBJ2-1
cdr3_aa: CASSPGASSYNEQFF
cdr3_nt: TGTGCCAGCTCACCAGGGGCGAGCTCCTACAATGAGCAGTTCTTC

d_call: NA
v_call: TRBV20-1
clone_size: NA
j_call: TRBJ2-7
cdr3_aa: CSARPKYEQYF
cdr3_nt: TGCAGTGCTAGGCCCAAGTACGAGCAGTACTTC